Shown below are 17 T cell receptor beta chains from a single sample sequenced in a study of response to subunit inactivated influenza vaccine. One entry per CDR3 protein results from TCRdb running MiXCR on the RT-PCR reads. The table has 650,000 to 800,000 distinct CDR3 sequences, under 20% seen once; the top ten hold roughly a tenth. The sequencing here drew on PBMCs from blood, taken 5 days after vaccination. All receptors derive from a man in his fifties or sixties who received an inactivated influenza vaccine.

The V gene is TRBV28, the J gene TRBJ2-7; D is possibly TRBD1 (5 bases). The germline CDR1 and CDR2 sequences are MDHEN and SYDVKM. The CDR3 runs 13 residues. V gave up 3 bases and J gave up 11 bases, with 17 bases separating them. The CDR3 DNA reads TGTGCCAGCAGTTTTGTGGACACGCAACCGGAGTACTTC. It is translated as CASSFVDTQPEYF. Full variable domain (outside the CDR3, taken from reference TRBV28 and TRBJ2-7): DVKVTQSSRYLVKRTGEKVFLECVQDMDHENMFWYRQDPGLGLRLIYFSYDVKMKEKGDIPEGYSVSREKKERFSLILESASTNQTSMYLCASSFVDTQPEYFGPGTRLTVT.

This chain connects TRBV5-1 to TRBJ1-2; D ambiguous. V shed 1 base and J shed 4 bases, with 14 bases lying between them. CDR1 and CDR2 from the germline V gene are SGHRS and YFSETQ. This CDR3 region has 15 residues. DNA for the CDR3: TGCGCCAGCAGCTTGACGGAGGCCCGTTCCTATGGCTACACCTTC. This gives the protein CASSLTEARSYGYTF.

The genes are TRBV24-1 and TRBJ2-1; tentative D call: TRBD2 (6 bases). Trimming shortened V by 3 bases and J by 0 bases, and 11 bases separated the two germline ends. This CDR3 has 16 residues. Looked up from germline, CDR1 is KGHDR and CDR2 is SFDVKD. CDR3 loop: CATSDTGLRSYNEQFF. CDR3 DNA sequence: TGTGCCACCAGTGATACGGGACTCCGCTCCTACAATGAGCAGTTCTTC.

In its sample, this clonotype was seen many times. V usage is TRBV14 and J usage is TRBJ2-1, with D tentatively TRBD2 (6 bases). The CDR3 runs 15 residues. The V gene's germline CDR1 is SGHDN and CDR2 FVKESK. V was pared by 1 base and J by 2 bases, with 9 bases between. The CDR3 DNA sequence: TGTGCCAGCAGCCAAGGGCCGGGGGCCTACAATGAGCAGTTCTTC. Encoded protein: CASSQGPGAYNEQFF.

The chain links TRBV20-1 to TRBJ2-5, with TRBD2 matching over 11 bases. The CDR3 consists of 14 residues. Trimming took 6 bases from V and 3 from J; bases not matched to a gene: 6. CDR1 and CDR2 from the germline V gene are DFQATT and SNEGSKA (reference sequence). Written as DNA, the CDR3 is TGCAGTGCCGATAGCGGGAGGGTCGAAGAGACCCAGTACTTC. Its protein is CSADSGRVEETQYF.

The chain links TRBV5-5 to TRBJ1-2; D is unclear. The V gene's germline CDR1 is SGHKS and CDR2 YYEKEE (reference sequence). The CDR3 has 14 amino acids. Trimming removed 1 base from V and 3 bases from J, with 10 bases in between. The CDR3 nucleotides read TGTGCCAGCAGCTTGCAAAAGAGAGACTATGGCTACACCTTC. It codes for CASSLQKRDYGYTF.

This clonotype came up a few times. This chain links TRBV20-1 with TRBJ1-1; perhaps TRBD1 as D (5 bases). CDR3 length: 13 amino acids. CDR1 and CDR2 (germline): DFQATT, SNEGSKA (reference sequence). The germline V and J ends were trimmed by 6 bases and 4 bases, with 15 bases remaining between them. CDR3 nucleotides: TGCAGTGCACTGCGGGATAGGGGCACTGAAGCTTTCTTT. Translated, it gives CSALRDRGTEAFF.

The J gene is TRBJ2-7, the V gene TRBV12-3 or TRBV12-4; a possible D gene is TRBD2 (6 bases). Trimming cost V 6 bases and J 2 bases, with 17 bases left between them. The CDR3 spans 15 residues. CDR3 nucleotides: TGTGCCAGCAGCAAAGGGGTCGGAGGGACCTACGAGCAGTACTTC. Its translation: CASSKGVGGTYEQYF.

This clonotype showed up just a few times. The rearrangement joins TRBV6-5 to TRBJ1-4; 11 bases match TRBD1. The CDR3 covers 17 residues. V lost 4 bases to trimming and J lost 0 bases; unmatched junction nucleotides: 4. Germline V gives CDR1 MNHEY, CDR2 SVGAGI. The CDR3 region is CASSSGQGVATNEKLFF. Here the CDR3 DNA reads TGTGCCAGCAGTTCGGGACAGGGGGTTGCAACTAATGAAAAACTGTTTTTT.

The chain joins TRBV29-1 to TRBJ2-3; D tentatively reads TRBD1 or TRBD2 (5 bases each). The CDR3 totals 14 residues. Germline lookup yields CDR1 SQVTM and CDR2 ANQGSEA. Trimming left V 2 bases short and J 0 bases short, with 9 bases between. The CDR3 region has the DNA TGCAGCGTTGAATCTTGGGGGAGCACAGATACGCAGTATTTT. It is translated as CSVESWGSTDTQYF.

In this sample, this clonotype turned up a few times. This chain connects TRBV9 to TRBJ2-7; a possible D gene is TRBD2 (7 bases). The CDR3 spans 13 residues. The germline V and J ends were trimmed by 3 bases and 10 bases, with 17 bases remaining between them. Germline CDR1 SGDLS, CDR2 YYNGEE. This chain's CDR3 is CASSAGGRGTQYF. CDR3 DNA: TGTGCCAGCAGCGCGGGGGGAAGGGGGACTCAGTACTTC.

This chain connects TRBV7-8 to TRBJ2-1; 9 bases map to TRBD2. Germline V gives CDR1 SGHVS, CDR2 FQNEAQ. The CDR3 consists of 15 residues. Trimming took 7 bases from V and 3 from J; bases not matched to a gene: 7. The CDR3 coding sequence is TGTGCCAGCACCCCTCTAGCGGGGAGCTACAATGAGCAGTTCTTC. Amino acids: CASTPLAGSYNEQFF.

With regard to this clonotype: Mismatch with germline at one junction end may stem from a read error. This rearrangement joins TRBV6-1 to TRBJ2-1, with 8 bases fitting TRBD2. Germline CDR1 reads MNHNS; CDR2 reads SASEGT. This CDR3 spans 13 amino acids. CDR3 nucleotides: TGTGCCAGCGGACTAGCTTTGTACAGTGAGCAGTTCTTC. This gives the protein CASGLALYSEQFF.

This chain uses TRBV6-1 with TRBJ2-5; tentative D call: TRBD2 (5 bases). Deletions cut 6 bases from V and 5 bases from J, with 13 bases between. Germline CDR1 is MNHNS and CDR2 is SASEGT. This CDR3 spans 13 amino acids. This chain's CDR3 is CASSRSVFETQYF. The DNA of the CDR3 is TGTGCCAGCAGCCGTAGCGTCTTTGAGACCCAGTACTTC.

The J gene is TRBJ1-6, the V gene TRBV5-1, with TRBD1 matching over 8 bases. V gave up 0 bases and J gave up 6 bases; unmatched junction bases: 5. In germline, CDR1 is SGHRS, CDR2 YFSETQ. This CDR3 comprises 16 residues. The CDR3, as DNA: TGCGCCAGCAGCTTGGGTCCGGACAGGGCTAATTCACCCCTCCACTTT. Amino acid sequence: CASSLGPDRANSPLHF.

The CDR3 loop is CASSQVKSGGEQFF. The CDR3 DNA is TGTGCCAGCAGCCAAGTAAAAAGCGGGGGGGAGCAGTTCTTC. The chain links TRBV3-1 to TRBJ2-1; the match to TRBD2 covers 9 bases. V gave up 1 base and J gave up 10 bases; unmatched junction bases: 5. Germline CDR1 reads LGHDT; CDR2 reads YNNKEL (reference sequence). The CDR3 totals 14 residues.

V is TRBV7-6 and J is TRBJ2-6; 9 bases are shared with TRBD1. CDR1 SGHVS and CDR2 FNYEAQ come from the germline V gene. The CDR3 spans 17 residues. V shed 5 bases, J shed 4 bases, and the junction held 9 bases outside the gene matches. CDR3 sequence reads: CASSDRDRASGANVLTF. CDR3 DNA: TGTGCCAGCAGCGACCGGGACAGGGCTTCCGGGGCCAACGTCCTGACTTTC. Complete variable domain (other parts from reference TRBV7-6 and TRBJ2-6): GAGVSQSPRYKVTKRGQDVALRCDPISGHVSLYWYRQALGQGPEFLTYFNYEAQQDKSGLPNDRFSAERPEGSISTLTIQRTEQRDSAMYRCASSDRDRASGANVLTFGAGSRLTVL.